This T cell receptor beta chain was sequenced in a study of T cell therapy after organ transplantation. V trimming: 6 bases; J trimming: 10 bases; junction bases outside the gene matches: 11. The germline gives CDR1 MNHNY, CDR2 SVGAGI (reference sequence). The CDR3 length is 15 residues. As to this clone: What it binds is unknown.

Produced via immunoSEQ multiplex PCR; TCRdb's table is partial and in-frame only. The table has around 2,000 clones, less than 75% seen once; the top ten hold about 40%. This specimen consisted of CD8+ T cells from blood, obtained before autologous CMV-specific T cell therapy. This clonotype was sampled from a human patient who had received a solid organ transplant and had CMV disease. The chain carries TRBV6-6 and TRBJ2-1, with 11 bases matching TRBD2. In DNA, the CDR3 is TGTGCCAGCAGGGATTTAGCGGGAGGGGCGGACGAGCAGTTCTTC. It translates to CASRDLAGGADEQFF.